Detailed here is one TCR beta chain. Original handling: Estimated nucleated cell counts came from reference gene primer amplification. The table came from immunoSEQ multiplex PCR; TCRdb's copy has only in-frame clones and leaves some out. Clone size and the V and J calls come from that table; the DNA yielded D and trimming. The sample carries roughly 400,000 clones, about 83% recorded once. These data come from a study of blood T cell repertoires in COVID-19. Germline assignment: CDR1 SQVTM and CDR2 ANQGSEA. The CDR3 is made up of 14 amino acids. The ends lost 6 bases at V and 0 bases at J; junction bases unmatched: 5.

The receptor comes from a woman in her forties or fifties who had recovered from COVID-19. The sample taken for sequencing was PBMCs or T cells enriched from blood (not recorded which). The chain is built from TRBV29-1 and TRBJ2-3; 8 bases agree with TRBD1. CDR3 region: CSVAGGSSTDTQYF. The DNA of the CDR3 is TGCAGCGTCGCAGGGGGCTCAAGCACAGATACGCAGTATTTT.